This T cell receptor beta chain stems from a study of blood T cells in healthy people across ages. Regarding the study as a whole: Expanded clonotype shifts may have been confounded, as the donors had an unknown CMV status.

This clonotype was counted between two and nine times. Antigen specificity is unknown. The authors ran a second PCR of 7 to 11 cycles using a sample-barcoded 5' primer and a J-beta primer mix. Each of the samples gave a minimum of 3 million paired-end reads that contained CDR3. TCRdb re-called the 5' RACE reads through MiXCR, storing one row per CDR3 protein. The sample lists hundreds of thousands of distinct CDR3 sequences; approximately 52% were seen once. The V and J ends lost 5 bases and 0 bases respectively, with 11 bases between them. Germline CDR1 and CDR2: MGHDK and SYGVNS. The length of the CDR3 is 15 residues.

Specimen: blood. J is TRBJ1-5 and V is TRBV25-1; a possible D gene is TRBD1 (6 bases). This clonotype was sampled from a woman aged 80 or over in good health. CDR3 in amino acids: CASSWGADSNQPQHF. CDR3 DNA: TGTGCCAGCAGTTGGGGGGCAGATAGCAATCAGCCCCAGCATTTT.